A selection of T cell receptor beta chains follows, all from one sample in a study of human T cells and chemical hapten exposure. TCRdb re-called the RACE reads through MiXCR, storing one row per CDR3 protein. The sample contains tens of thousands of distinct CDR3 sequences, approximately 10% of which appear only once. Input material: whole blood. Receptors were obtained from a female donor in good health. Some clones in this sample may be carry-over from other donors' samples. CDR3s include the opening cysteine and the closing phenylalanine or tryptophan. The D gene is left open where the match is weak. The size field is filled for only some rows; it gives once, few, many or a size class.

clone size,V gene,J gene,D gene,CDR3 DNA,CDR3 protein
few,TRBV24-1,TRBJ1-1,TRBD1,TGTGCCACCAGTGATCTCCGGGACAGGGGGTTTGAAGCTTTCTTT,CATSDLRDRGFEAFF
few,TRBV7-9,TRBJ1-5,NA,TGTGCCAGCAGTTCAGGGGATCAGCCCCAGCATTTT,CASSSGDQPQHF
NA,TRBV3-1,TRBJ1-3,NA,TGTGCCAGCAGCCAAGGTACAGGTGCCACTGGAAACACCATATATTTT,CASSQGTGATGNTIYF
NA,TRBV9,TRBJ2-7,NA,TGTGCCAGCAGACCAACTTATTACTCCTACGAGCAGTACTTC,CASRPTYYSYEQYF
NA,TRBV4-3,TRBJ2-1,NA,TGCGCCAGCAGCCAACAGACACCGAGCTCCTACAATGAGCAGTTCTTC,CASSQQTPSSYNEQFF
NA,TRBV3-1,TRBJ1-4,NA,TGTGCCAGCAGCCAATTCCCGGGGGAAAAACTGTTTTTT,CASSQFPGEKLFF
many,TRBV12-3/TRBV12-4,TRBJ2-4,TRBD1,TGTGCCAGCAGTCGGACAGGGCCAGCCAAAAACATTCAGTACTTC,CASSRTGPAKNIQYF
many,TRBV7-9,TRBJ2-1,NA,TGTGCCAGCAGCTTCCTCACGGCTAATGAGCAGTTCTTC,CASSFLTANEQFF
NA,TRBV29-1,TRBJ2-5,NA,TGCAGCGTCTGGCTCGGGGCAGAGACCCAGTACTTC,CSVWLGAETQYF
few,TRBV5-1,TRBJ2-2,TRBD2,TGCGCCAGCAGCTTCTCTGCGGGAGTTAACGGGGAGCTGTTTTTT,CASSFSAGVNGELFF
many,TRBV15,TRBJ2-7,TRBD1,TGTGCCACCAGCAGGGTCCAGGGACAGGGCGCCTACGAGCAGTACTTC,CATSRVQGQGAYEQYF
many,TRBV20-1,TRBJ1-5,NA,TGCAGTGCTAGTAGGGCAAAAGTCCAGCCCCAGCATTTT,CSASRAKVQPQHF
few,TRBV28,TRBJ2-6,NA,TGTGCCAGCAGTTCCTCATTTTCAGGTTTTAGCGTCCTGACTTTC,CASSSSFSGFSVLTF
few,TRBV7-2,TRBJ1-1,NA,TGTGCCAGCAGCCCCTATCTGCCTGAAGCTTTCTTT,CASSPYLPEAFF
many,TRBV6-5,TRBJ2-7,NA,TGTGCCAGCAGTTACTCTCAATCTAGCGAACTCTCCTACGAGCAGTACTTC,CASSYSQSSELSYEQYF
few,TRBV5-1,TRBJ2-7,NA,TGCGCCAGCAGCTTGGGAACAGGTCCCAGCTCCTACGAGCAGTACTTC,CASSLGTGPSSYEQYF
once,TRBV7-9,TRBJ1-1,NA,TGTGCCAGCAGCTCCACAGGGAAGGGGAACACTGAAGCTTTCTTT,CASSSTGKGNTEAFF
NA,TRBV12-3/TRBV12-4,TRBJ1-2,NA,TGTGCCAGCAGTTTAAATTTGGGGTCTGGCTACACCTTC,CASSLNLGSGYTF
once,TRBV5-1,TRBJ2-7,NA,TGCGCCAGCAGCTTGCCCTCCTACGAGCAGTACTTC,CASSLPSYEQYF
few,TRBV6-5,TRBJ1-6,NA,TGTGCCAGCAGCCCCGAGCAGGGCGTAAATTCACCCCTCCACTTT,CASSPEQGVNSPLHF
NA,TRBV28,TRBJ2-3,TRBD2,TGTGCCAGCAGTCCCCGGACTAGCGGGAGTAGGACAGATACGCAGTATTTT,CASSPRTSGSRTDTQYF
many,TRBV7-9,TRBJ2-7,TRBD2,TGTGCCAGCAGCCGGGAGGTCAGGGTTGACGAGCAGTACTTC,CASSREVRVDEQYF
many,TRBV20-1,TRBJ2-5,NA,TGCAGTGTGTTTTCGGAGCGGGCACAAGAGACCCAGTACTTC,CSVFSERAQETQYF
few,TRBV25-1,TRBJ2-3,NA,TGTGCCAGCAGTGAAGGGGTCGGGAGTACAGATACGCAGTATTTT,CASSEGVGSTDTQYF
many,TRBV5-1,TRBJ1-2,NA,TGCGCCAGCAGCTTGATCTCATGGGGGCGGGATAACTATGGCTACACCTTC,CASSLISWGRDNYGYTF
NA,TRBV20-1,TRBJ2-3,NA,TGCAGTGCGAGAGGGGCTAGCGAAGCCTCAGATACGCAGTATTTT,CSARGASEASDTQYF
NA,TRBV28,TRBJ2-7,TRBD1,TGTGCCAGCAGCACTAGACAGGGATTGACCTACGAGCAGTACTTC,CASSTRQGLTYEQYF
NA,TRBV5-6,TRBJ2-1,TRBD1,TGTGCCAGCAGCTGGGGGCAGGGGGCCGCGGAGCAGTTCTTC,CASSWGQGAAEQFF
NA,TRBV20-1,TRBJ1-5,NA,TGCAGTGCCACAATGGGGGGCAGTCAGCCCCAGCATTTT,CSATMGGSQPQHF
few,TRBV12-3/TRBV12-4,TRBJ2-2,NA,TGTGCCAGCAGTTTAACAGTATCCCCCGGGGAGCTGTTTTTT,CASSLTVSPGELFF
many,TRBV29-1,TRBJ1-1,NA,TGCAGCGTTGCGGCGAAGGCGAACACTGAAGCTTTCTTT,CSVAAKANTEAFF
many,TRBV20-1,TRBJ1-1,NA,TGCAGTGCTATTGGCGGGGGCGGCACTGAAGCTTTCTTT,CSAIGGGGTEAFF
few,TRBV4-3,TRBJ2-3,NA,TGCGCCAGCAGCCAAGATCCGGGACCAAACACAGATACGCAGTATTTT,CASSQDPGPNTDTQYF
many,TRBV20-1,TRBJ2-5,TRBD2,TGCAGTGCTAGAGTAAAAGCGGGAGGGCCAGAGACCCAGTACTTC,CSARVKAGGPETQYF
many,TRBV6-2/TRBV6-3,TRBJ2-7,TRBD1,TGTGCCAGCAGTTACCCGGGACAGGGCCCCTACGAGCAGTACTTC,CASSYPGQGPYEQYF
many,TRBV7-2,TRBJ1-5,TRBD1,TGTGCCAGCAGCCGATACGGGACAGGGGGCCAGCCCCAGCATTTT,CASSRYGTGGQPQHF